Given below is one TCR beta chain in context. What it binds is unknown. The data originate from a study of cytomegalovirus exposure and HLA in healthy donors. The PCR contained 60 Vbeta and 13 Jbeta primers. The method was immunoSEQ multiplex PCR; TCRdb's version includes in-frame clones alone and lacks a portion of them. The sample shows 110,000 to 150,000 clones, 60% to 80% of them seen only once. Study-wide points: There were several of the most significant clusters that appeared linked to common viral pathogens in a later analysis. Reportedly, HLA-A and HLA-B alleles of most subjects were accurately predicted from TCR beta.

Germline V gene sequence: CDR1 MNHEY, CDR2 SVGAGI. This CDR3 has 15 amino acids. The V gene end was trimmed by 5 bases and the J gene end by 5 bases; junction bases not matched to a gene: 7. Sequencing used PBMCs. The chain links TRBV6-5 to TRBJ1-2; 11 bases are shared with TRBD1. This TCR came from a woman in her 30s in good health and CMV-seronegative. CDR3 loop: CASSPGDRGRYGYTF. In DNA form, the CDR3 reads TGTGCCAGCAGTCCTGGGGACAGGGGGAGGTATGGCTACACCTTC.